This TCR beta chain was retrieved from a study of blood T cells in healthy people across ages. Then a second PCR, running roughly 6 to 11 cycles, was carried out with a sample-barcoded 5' primer and a J-beta primer mix. Every sample returned 2.5 million or more CDR3-containing paired-end reads. TCRdb itself ran the 5' RACE reads through MiXCR, one entry per CDR3 protein. The data show about 1.6 million distinct CDR3 sequences, around 35% seen once. Germline loops: CDR1 DFQATT, CDR2 SNEGSKA (reference sequence). The CDR3 covers 15 residues. Roughly 10 milliliters of peripheral blood were drawn from each donor into EDTA-treated tubes. This clonotype has only a few counts. The antigen is undetermined. An end of the junction does not agree with germline; a read error may underlie this. Study observations and caveats: Estimates of diversity drawn from one million T cells were considered underestimates.

Sample: blood. The chain is built from TRBV20-1 and TRBJ1-6, with D maybe TRBD1 (5 bases). The TCR sequence derives from a woman in her 30s in good health. CDR3 region: CSARQTTSYSSPLHF. CDR3 bases: TGCAGTGCAAGACAGACCACCTCCTATAGTTCACCCCTCCACTTT.